The sequence of this T cell receptor (beta chain) was determined in a study of cytomegalovirus exposure and HLA in healthy donors. The wider study: For the approximately 400 genotyped donors, 75% to 90% fell within the Caucasian-associated ancestry cluster.

Points on this clone: Antigen: not known.

Study findings and constraints: The Asian-associated ancestry cluster reportedly had fewer N-insertions than the roughly 720-donor mean in a later analysis. A later analysis showed TCR association rates differing by HLA locus, peaking at DRB1 and lowest at HLA-C.

Primers: 60 Vbeta forward and 13 Jbeta reverse. TCRdb keeps only in-frame clones here, not all; method: immunoSEQ multiplex PCR. This sample has fewer than 150,000 clones; approximately 80% occur once, and the top ten carry around 3.2%. V shed 3 bases, J shed 4 bases, and the junction held 11 bases outside the gene matches. The CDR3 length is 18 residues. CDR1 LNHNV and CDR2 YYDKDF come from the germline V gene (reference sequence). The receptor's source is a man in his forties or fifties in good health and CMV-seronegative. The specimen was PBMCs. The chain is built from TRBV15 and TRBJ2-5; TRBD2 aligns across 13 bases. CDR3 nucleotide sequence: TGTGCCACCAGCAGGGGGGGGACTAGCGGGATGGGAGTAGAGACCCAGTACTTC. Amino acids: CATSRGGTSGMGVETQYF.